These 27 T cell receptor beta chains came from one sample sequenced in a study of T cells expressing NK-cell markers. Reanalyzing the 5' RACE reads, TCRdb keeps one entry per CDR3 protein, without DNA. Its table records roughly 280,000 distinct CDR3 sequences. Input material: blood T cells: a sorted CD56 or NKG2C T cell subset, CD4+ or CD8+ T cells, or bulk PBMC T cells (not recorded which). These TCRs come from a man aged 18 to 29 in good health.

The chain joins TRBV14 to TRBJ2-5; the D call from TCRdb, TRBD2, cannot be confirmed without DNA. The CDR3 has 15 residues. CDR1 is SGHDN, CDR2 FVKESK, per germline. CDR3 residues: CASSQDGAREETQYF.

J is TRBJ1-1 and V is TRBV4-3; TCRdb's D call of TRBD1 is untestable without DNA. Germline loops: CDR1 LGHNA, CDR2 YSLEER. This CDR3 has 14 residues. The CDR3 loop reads CASSQTGLFTEAFF.

This chain connects TRBV20-1 to TRBJ1-1; the TRBD1 assignment by TCRdb is unverifiable without DNA. The CDR3 is 15 amino acids. The germline V gene has CDR1 DFQATT and CDR2 SNEGSKA (reference sequence). The CDR3 is CSARVTGSLNTEAFF.

The chain has TRBV6-1 and TRBJ2-1; the D gene TCRdb calls, TRBD2, cannot be checked with no DNA. Germline lookup yields CDR1 MNHNS and CDR2 SASEGT. This CDR3 has 15 residues. The CDR3 spells CASRTTSGAFNEQFF.

The genes are TRBV12-3 or TRBV12-4 and TRBJ2-3; the TCRdb call, TRBD2, lacks DNA for checking. The CDR3 runs 16 residues. CDR3 residues: CASDGTSGGVRNTQYF.

The V call is TRBV27, the J call TRBJ2-1; the TCRdb D gene call, TRBD2, has no DNA to confirm it. Germline V gene lookup returns CDR1 MNHEY and CDR2 SMNVEV (reference sequence). This CDR3 is 18 amino acids long. CDR3 region: CASRLTGTSGRALNEQFF.

The chain couples TRBV12-3 or TRBV12-4 to TRBJ1-5. The CDR3 is 14 residues long. CDR3 loop: CASSAGTSNQPQHF.

This chain links TRBV18 with TRBJ1-4; TCRdb designates TRBD1, a call that cannot be tested without DNA. Per germline, CDR1 KGHSH and CDR2 LQKENI. This CDR3 is built from 15 residues. The CDR3: CASSPQGAKGEKLFF.

This sequence joins TRBV12-3 or TRBV12-4 and TRBJ2-5; lacking DNA, the TRBD1 call made by TCRdb goes unchecked. The CDR3 covers 13 residues. The CDR3 region is CASNRGVQETQYF.

The chain joins TRBV27 to TRBJ1-4. The CDR3 runs to 15 residues. Looked up from germline, CDR1 is MNHEY and CDR2 is SMNVEV (reference sequence). The CDR3 is CASSLSTVANEKLFF. Full variable domain (rest looked up from reference TRBV27 and TRBJ1-4): EAQVTQNPRYLITVTGKKLTVTCSQNMNHEYMSWYRQDPGLGLRQIYYSMNVEVTDKGDVPEGYKVSRKEKRNFPLILESPSPNQTSLYFCASSLSTVANEKLFFGSGTQLSVL.

The chain combines TRBV20-1 with TRBJ2-3. The CDR3 has 12 amino acids. The germline V gene has CDR1 DFQATT and CDR2 SNEGSKA (reference sequence). The CDR3 sequence is CSADTASDTQYF.

The V gene is TRBV10-3, the J gene TRBJ2-5. The CDR3 covers 15 residues. Germline loops: CDR1 ENHRY, CDR2 SYGVKD. The CDR3 spells CAIRAGLGWQETQYF.

The CDR3 loop reads CASSLGGEPQHF. The gene calls are TRBV5-5 and TRBJ1-5. Germline-derived CDR1 and CDR2 are SGHKS and YYEKEE (reference sequence). The CDR3 has 12 residues.

The chain carries TRBV5-4 and TRBJ1-1; checking the TCRdb D call of TRBD1 is not possible without DNA. The CDR3 is 13 amino acids. Germline CDR1 is SGHNT and CDR2 is YYREEE (reference sequence). CDR3 region: CASSFRDTTEAFF.

The J gene is TRBJ2-2, the V gene TRBV5-4. The germline CDR1 and CDR2 sequences are SGHNT and YYREEE (reference sequence). CDR3 length: 15 amino acids. The CDR3 spells CASSLAALHTGELFF.

The chain has TRBV5-4 and TRBJ2-3; the TRBD1 assignment by TCRdb is unverifiable without DNA. Germline V CDR1 and CDR2: SGHNT, YYREEE (reference sequence). The CDR3 spans 12 residues. This CDR3 is CASSPGEYTQYF.

The gene calls are TRBV20-1 and TRBJ2-7; TCRdb indicates TRBD1, and absent DNA this call remains unverified. The CDR3 extends over 13 amino acids. Germline V lookup: CDR1 DFQATT, CDR2 SNEGSKA (reference sequence). The CDR3: CSGDRQGGDEQYF.

The CDR3 region is CASSDFGTENIQYF. This chain links TRBV6-1 with TRBJ2-4; the TRBD1 assignment by TCRdb is unverifiable without DNA. The CDR3 contains 14 residues. Germline lookup yields CDR1 MNHNS and CDR2 SASEGT.

This chain links TRBV29-1 with TRBJ1-5. Germline lookup yields CDR1 SQVTM and CDR2 ANQGSEA. CDR3 length: 13 amino acids. The CDR3 loop is CSVLNGVDQPQHF.

This chain links TRBV9 with TRBJ2-7. CDR1 SGDLS and CDR2 YYNGEE come from the germline V gene. This CDR3 has 15 residues. CDR3: CASSADGVSSYEQYF.

The chain has TRBV5-1 and TRBJ2-1; the TCRdb D gene call, TRBD2, has no DNA to confirm it. The germline V gene has CDR1 SGHRS and CDR2 YFSETQ. The CDR3 is made up of 20 amino acids. CDR3 protein: CASSLEPGLAGVFSYNEQFF.

The chain carries TRBV7-6 and TRBJ2-5; TCRdb lists TRBD1, though no DNA is available to test this call. From germline, CDR1 is SGHVS and CDR2 FNYEAQ. The CDR3 has 16 residues. This CDR3 reads CASSFPPQGTVETQYF.

The chain joins TRBV20-1 to TRBJ2-4. Germline assignment: CDR1 DFQATT and CDR2 SNEGSKA (reference sequence). The CDR3 covers 15 residues. The CDR3 sequence: CSAIGSRLAKNIQYF.

This chain connects TRBV10-3 to TRBJ2-3. CDR3 size: 13 residues. Germline loops: CDR1 ENHRY, CDR2 SYGVKD. The CDR3 sequence is CAISDERTDTQYF.

V and J are TRBV20-1 and TRBJ2-3; the TRBD1 assignment by TCRdb is unverifiable without DNA. This CDR3 comprises 16 residues. Germline assignment: CDR1 DFQATT and CDR2 SNEGSKA (reference sequence). The chain's CDR3 is CSAIEVDRGRTDTQYF.

The V gene is TRBV7-2, the J gene TRBJ2-7; TCRdb gives TRBD1 as the D gene, but with no DNA this cannot be confirmed. The CDR3 extends over 15 amino acids. Germline V gene lookup returns CDR1 SGHTA and CDR2 FQGNSA. CDR3 sequence: CASSLGATSSYEQYF.

This rearrangement joins TRBV20-1 to TRBJ1-6. The germline gives CDR1 DFQATT, CDR2 SNEGSKA (reference sequence). The CDR3 is 13 residues long. CDR3 amino acids: CSARVRFDSPLHF.